This T cell receptor beta chain was captured in a study of T-cell memory formation after mild COVID-19. Whole-study context: Most TCR clusters belonged to a single donor.

About this clonotype itself: Its antigen is currently unknown.

5'RACE primed at constant segments yielded TCR alpha and TCR beta cDNA libraries bearing sample barcodes and UMIs. Via MiXCR, TCRdb re-called the 5' RACE reads, giving one row per CDR3 protein. Seen here are 200,000 to 300,000 distinct CDR3 sequences, approximately 16% observed once, and the top ten hold 22%. The V end was cut by 1 base, the J end by 3 bases, with 10 bases between. The CDR3 loop spans 15 amino acids. Study outcomes and limitations: Clones shrinking between day 15 and 85 showed a balanced CD4/CD8 split, and those that grew later tilted toward CD4+. Memory cells collected pre-infection included some clones that later responded, suggesting cross-reactive memory joined.

This clonotype was obtained from a young man who had mild COVID-19 (a few samples of this study predate the infection). Cell type and time point are not known. This chain links TRBV12-3 or TRBV12-4 with TRBJ1-5; D is uncertain. The sequencing input was PBMCs or a T cell subset sorted from them (not recorded which). In DNA, the CDR3 is TGTGCCAGCAGTTTAGGTCAGACCCCCAATCAGCCCCAGCATTTT. Protein product: CASSLGQTPNQPQHF.